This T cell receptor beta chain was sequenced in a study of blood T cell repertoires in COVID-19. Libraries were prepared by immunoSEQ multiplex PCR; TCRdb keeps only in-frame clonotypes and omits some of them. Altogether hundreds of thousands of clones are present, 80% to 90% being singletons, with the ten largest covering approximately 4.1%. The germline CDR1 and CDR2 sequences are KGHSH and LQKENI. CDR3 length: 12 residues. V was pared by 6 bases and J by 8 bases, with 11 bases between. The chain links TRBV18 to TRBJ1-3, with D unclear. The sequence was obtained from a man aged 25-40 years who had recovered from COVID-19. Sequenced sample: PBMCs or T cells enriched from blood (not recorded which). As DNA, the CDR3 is TGTGCCAGCTCCCTTGGCGGAGACACCATATATTTT. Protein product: CASSLGGDTIYF.